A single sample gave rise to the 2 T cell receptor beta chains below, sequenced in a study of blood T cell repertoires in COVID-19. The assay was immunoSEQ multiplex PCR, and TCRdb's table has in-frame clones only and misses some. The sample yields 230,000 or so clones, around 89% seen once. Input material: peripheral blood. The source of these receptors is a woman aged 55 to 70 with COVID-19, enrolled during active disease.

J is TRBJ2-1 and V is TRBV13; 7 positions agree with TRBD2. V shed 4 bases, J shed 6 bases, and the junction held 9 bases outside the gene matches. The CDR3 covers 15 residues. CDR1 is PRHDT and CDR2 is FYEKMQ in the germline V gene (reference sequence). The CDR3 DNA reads TGTGCCAGCAGCTCGGACTCCCCGGGGGGCAATGAGCAGTTCTTC. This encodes CASSSDSPGGNEQFF.

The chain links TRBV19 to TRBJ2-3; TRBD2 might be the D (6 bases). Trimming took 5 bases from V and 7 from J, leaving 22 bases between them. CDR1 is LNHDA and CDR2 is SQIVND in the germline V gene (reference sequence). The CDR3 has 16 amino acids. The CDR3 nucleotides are TGTGCCAGTAGTGGTTATCGGACGGGAGCAGAATATACGCAGTATTTT. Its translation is CASSGYRTGAEYTQYF. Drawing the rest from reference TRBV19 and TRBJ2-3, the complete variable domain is DGGITQSPKYLFRKEGQNVTLSCEQNLNHDAMYWYRQDPGQGLRLIYYSQIVNDFQKGDIAEGYSVSREKKESFPLTVTSAQKNPTAFYLCASSGYRTGAEYTQYFGPGTRLTVL.